This record covers a single T cell receptor beta chain. These data originate in a study of identical twins. V was shortened by 0 bases and J by 5 bases, with 19 bases between the two germline ends. The CDR3 is 17 residues long. In germline, CDR1 is LGHDT, CDR2 YNNKEL (reference sequence). TCRdb recomputed calls from the 5' RACE reads with MiXCR, one row per CDR3 protein. This sample yields around 530,000 distinct CDR3 sequences, of which 13% to 15% are seen a single time; less than 0.5% belongs to the top ten. Separately, the same data were catalogued under a study of yellow fever vaccine responses in identical twins. That work states: Each twin's T cell response to the vaccine was reported to look partly convergent and partly personalized.

The sequence came from a woman between 18 and 29 years old in good health. Sequenced material: CD4+ T cells sorted from blood. The V call is TRBV3-1, the J call TRBJ1-1; weak D call: TRBD1 (5 bases). DNA for the CDR3: TGTGCCAGCAGCCAAGATGGGTTCGACAGCCGAGCGACTGAAGCTTTCTTT. Its protein is CASSQDGFDSRATEAFF.